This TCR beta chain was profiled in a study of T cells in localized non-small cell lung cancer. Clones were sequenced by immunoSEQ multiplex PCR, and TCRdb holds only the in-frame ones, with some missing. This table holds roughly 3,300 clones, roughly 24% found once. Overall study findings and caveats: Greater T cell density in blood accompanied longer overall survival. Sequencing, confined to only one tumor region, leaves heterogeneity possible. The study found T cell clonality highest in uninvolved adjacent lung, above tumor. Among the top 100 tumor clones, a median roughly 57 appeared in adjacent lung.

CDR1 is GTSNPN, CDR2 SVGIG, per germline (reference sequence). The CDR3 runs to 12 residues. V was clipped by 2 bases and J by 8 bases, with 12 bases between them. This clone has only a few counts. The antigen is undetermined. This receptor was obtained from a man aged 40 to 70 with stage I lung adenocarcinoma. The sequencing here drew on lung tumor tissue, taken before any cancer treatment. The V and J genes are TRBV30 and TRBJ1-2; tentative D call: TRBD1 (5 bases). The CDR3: CAWSSKGQGYTF. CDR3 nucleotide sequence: TGTGCCTGGAGTTCGAAAGGACAAGGCTACACCTTC.